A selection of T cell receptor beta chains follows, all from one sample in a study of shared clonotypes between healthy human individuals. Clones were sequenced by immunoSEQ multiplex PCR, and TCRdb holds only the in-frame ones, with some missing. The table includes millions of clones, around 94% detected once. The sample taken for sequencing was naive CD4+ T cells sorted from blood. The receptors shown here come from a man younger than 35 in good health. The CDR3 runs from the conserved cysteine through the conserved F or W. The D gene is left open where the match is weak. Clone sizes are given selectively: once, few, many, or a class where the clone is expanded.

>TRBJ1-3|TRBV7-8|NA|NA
TGTGCCAGCAGGGAGCGGACAACTGGAAACACCATATATTTT
CASRERTTGNTIYF
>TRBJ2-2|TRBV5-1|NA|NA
TGCGCCAGCAGCTTGGTAGGTGGTACGAACACCGGGGAGCTGTTTTTT
CASSLVGGTNTGELFF
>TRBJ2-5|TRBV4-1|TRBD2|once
TGCGCCAGCAGCCAAGGAATGGGACTAGCGGGAGAGACCCAGTACTTC
CASSQGMGLAGETQYF
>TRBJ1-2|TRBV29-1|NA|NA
TGCAGCGTTGAAGACGGCAGTACTCCTGGCTACACCTTC
CSVEDGSTPGYTF
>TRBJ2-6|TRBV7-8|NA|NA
TGTGCCAGCACCCCCTACCCGAGGGACTCTGGGGCCAACGTCCTGACTTTC
CASTPYPRDSGANVLTF
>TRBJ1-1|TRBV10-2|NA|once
TGCGCCAGCAGTGAACTTAGACAGGTGGGCGATGAAGCTTTCTTT
CASSELRQVGDEAFF
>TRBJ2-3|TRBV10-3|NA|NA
TGTGCCATCAGGGTCGGCGGCCAGAGCACAGATACGCAGTATTTT
CAIRVGGQSTDTQYF
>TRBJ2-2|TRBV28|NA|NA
TGTGCCAGCAGACGGACTATAAACACCGGGGAGCTGTTTTTT
CASRRTINTGELFF
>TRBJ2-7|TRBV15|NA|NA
TGTGCCACCAGCAGAGAACCGGGGGGCTGGCTGGAGCAGTACTTC
CATSREPGGWLEQYF
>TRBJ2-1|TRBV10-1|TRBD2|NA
TGCGCCAGCAGCCCCAGCGGGAGGGGAAATGAGCAGTTCTTC
CASSPSGRGNEQFF
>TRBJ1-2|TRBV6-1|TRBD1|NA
TGTGCCAGCAGTGAAGCCCCGGGACAGTCGAGCGGCTACACCTTC
CASSEAPGQSSGYTF
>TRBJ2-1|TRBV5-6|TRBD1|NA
TGTGCCAGCAGCTTGGTTCCAAGGGGGCTCTGGGACAATGAGCAGTTCTTC
CASSLVPRGLWDNEQFF
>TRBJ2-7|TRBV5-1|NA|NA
TGCGCCAGCAGCTTGGTCTCAGTTGGGGGAACCTACGAGCAGTACTTC
CASSLVSVGGTYEQYF
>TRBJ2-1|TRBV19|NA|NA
TGTGCCAGTAGTCCCTCTGAGAATGAGCAGTTCTTC
CASSPSENEQFF
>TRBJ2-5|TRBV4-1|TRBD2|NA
TGCGCCAGCAGCTCCCCCCGGGGGGGGCGAGAGACCCAGTACTTC
CASSSPRGGRETQYF
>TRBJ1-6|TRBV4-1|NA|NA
TGCGCCAGCAGCCAAGAAACCGTGATTTCACCCCTCCACTTT
CASSQETVISPLHF
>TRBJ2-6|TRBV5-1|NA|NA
TGCGCCAGCAGCGATAGCGGCTCTGGGGCCAACGTCCTGACTTTC
CASSDSGSGANVLTF
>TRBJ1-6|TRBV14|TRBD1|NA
TGTGCCAGCAGCCAAAGGGGACAGACCCCCTATAATTCACCCCTCCACTTT
CASSQRGQTPYNSPLHF
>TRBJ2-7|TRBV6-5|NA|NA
TGTGCCAGCAGTACCCCGGGACTCTACGAGCAGTACTTC
CASSTPGLYEQYF
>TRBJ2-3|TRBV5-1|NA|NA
TGCGCCACTACCTTTGGCTTTTCTTCAGATACGCAGTATTTT
CATTFGFSSDTQYF
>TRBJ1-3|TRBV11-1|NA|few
TGTGCCAGCAGTTGGACGGCTGGAAACACCATATATTTT
CASSWTAGNTIYF
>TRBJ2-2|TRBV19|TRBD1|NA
TGTGCCAGTACGGGACAGATGAGGACAGGCACTAACACCGGGGAGCTGTTTTTT
CASTGQMRTGTNTGELFF
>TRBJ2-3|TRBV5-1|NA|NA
TGCGCCAGCAGCTTGGGTAGCACGGGGTCGGATACGCAGTATTTT
CASSLGSTGSDTQYF
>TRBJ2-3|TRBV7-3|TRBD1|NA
TGTGCCAGCAGCCCGGATCGGACAGGGTCAGATACGCAGTATTTT
CASSPDRTGSDTQYF